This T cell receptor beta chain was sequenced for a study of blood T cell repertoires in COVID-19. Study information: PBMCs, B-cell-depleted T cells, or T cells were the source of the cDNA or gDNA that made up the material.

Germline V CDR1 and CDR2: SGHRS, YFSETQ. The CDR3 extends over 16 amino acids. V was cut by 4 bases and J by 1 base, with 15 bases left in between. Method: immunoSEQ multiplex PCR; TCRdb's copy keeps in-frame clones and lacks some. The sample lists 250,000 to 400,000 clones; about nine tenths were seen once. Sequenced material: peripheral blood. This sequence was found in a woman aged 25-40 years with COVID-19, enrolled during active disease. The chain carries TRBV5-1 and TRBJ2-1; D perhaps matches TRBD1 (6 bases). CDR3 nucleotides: TGCGCCAGCAGCCTGGTACTAGGGACATCCTACAATGAGCAGTTCTTC. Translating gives CASSLVLGTSYNEQFF.